This is a list of T cell receptor beta chains from one sample in a study of blood T cells in healthy people across ages. TCRdb itself ran the 5' RACE reads through MiXCR, one entry per CDR3 protein. This sample has 350,000 to 450,000 distinct CDR3 sequences, with approximately 51% found just once. Source material: blood. Receptors originate from a man between 60 and 70 years old in good health. Both conserved end residues are part of each CDR3. Fields, in order: CDR3 DNA, CDR3 protein, D gene, J gene, V gene, clone size. A D gene is named only where the DNA matches it firmly. Rows may omit the clone size; those that give it use once, few, many or a size class.

TGCAGTGCTAAGAATAGCCCAGGCTACGAGCAGTACTTC CSAKNSPGYEQYF . TRBJ2-7 TRBV20-1 .
TGCGCCAGCAGCGTGGTTCCCTACAATGAGCAGTTCTTC CASSVVPYNEQFF . TRBJ2-1 TRBV5-1 .
TGCAGCGTTGAAGATGGGGGGCACGATGAGCAGTTCTTC CSVEDGGHDEQFF . TRBJ2-1 TRBV29-1 .
TGTGCCGAGGGACAGGCGCCCTCTCTCGGGGCCAACGTCCTGACTTTC CAEGQAPSLGANVLTF TRBD1 TRBJ2-6 TRBV3-1 .
TGCGCCAGCAGCTTAGGACAGGGTGGGTTCGATGAGCAGTTCTTC CASSLGQGGFDEQFF TRBD1 TRBJ2-1 TRBV5-1 .
TGTGCCAGCAGCCAAACTTTTACAGGGGATGAGCAGTTCTTC CASSQTFTGDEQFF TRBD1 TRBJ2-1 TRBV3-1 few
TGTGCCAGCAGCTTACCGGCCTACGAGCAGTACTTC CASSLPAYEQYF . TRBJ2-7 TRBV7-2 few
TGCAGCGTTGAGGGCGGGGGCCCCAGGGATACGCAGTATTTT CSVEGGGPRDTQYF . TRBJ2-3 TRBV29-1 .
TGCAGTGGCGTACTAGCGGGGCGTCACAATGAGCAGTTCTTC CSGVLAGRHNEQFF TRBD2 TRBJ2-1 TRBV20-1 .
TGCGCCAGCAGCCAGGACAGGCGGTCCTACGAGCAGTACTTC CASSQDRRSYEQYF TRBD1 TRBJ2-7 TRBV4-3 many
TGTGCCAGCAGCTTAAGGGTTGGCTACACCTTC CASSLRVGYTF . TRBJ1-2 TRBV7-2 .
TGTGCCACCAGCAGAGGGACAGGGGGCGGCTATGGCTACACCTTC CATSRGTGGGYGYTF TRBD1 TRBJ1-2 TRBV15 .
TGTGCCAGCAGCTTAGGATCGGGAGAGATGGAAAAACTGTTTTTT CASSLGSGEMEKLFF . TRBJ1-4 TRBV7-9 .
TGTGCCAGCCGCCTGTCAGGGCGAGGGCATGAGCAGTTCTTC CASRLSGRGHEQFF . TRBJ2-1 TRBV3-1 .
TGTGCCTGCAGCCCGCGACAGTCACTTTACGATGAGCAGTTCTTC CACSPRQSLYDEQFF . TRBJ2-1 TRBV7-8 .
TGTGCCAGCAGCCCGCGGCCCTATAATTCACCCCTCCACTTT CASSPRPYNSPLHF . TRBJ1-6 TRBV7-2 few
TGTGCCACCAGTGATGGCGGGAGTGGTGGAGATACGCAGTATTTT CATSDGGSGGDTQYF TRBD2 TRBJ2-3 TRBV24-1 few
TGTGCCAGCAGTCAGCCCCACCTTGGTCGGACAGATACGCAGTATTTT CASSQPHLGRTDTQYF . TRBJ2-3 TRBV6-5 .
TGCAGTGCCATAGAGGGGGCACTCTCCGAGCAGTACTTC CSAIEGALSEQYF TRBD1 TRBJ2-7 TRBV20-1 many
. CSVGVGNGHTF . TRBJ1-2 TRBV29-1 .
TGCAGCGTTGTGGGACATCAATCCTACGAGCAGTACTTC CSVVGHQSYEQYF . TRBJ2-7 TRBV29-1 .
TGTGCCACCAGCGAGAGAGGAGATAGCTCCTACGAGCAGTACTTC CATSERGDSSYEQYF . TRBJ2-7 TRBV15 .
TGCGCCAGCAGTCTTCGACAGGTGGCAGATACGCAGTATTTT CASSLRQVADTQYF . TRBJ2-3 TRBV23-1 .
TGTGCCACCAGGGGGAGGGGGCCTATCGATGAGCAGTTCTTC CATRGRGPIDEQFF . TRBJ2-1 TRBV24-1 once
TGTGCCAGCCGTTTTCGACAGGGGGGCCAAGAGACCCAGTACTTC CASRFRQGGQETQYF TRBD1 TRBJ2-5 TRBV6-1 few
TGTGCCAGCAGTCAGACAGGGGTTGGGACCCAGTACTTC CASSQTGVGTQYF TRBD1 TRBJ2-5 TRBV6-2/TRBV6-3 few
TGCAGTGCTAGAGGGGATGGCAAAGGCCGCTATAGCAATCAGCCCCAGCATTTT CSARGDGKGRYSNQPQHF . TRBJ1-5 TRBV20-1 .
TGCAGTAAAGGGACGGAGACTTATGGCTACACCTTC CSKGTETYGYTF . TRBJ1-2 TRBV20-1 .
TGTGCCAGCGAAGGGACATTTGACGGGGAGCTGTTTTTT CASEGTFDGELFF . TRBJ2-2 TRBV9 .
TGTGCCAGCAGCCACAGGGGCAATGAGCAGTACTTC CASSHRGNEQYF TRBD1 TRBJ2-7 TRBV25-1 .
TGCGCCAGCAGCTGGGGCGGGACAGGGCACAATGAGCAGTTCTTC CASSWGGTGHNEQFF TRBD1 TRBJ2-1 TRBV5-1 few
TGTGCCAGCACCCCCGCTGGCTCGGCAGATACGCAGTATTTT CASTPAGSADTQYF . TRBJ2-3 TRBV12-3/TRBV12-4 .
TGTGCCAGCAGTTCAGTTCAGGGGTGGGAGCCCCAGCATTTT CASSSVQGWEPQHF . TRBJ1-5 TRBV28 .
TGTGCCACCAGCAGAGATCAGGGGGATACGCAGTATTTT CATSRDQGDTQYF . TRBJ2-3 TRBV15 many
TGCAGCGCCCTGGGACAGGGGAGGGGGGGGAACCCCAATGAGCAGTACTTC CSALGQGRGGNPNEQYF TRBD1 TRBJ2-7 TRBV20-1 few
TGTGCCAGCAGCTCGCAAGGGGGCCGTAACACTGAAGCTTTCTTT CASSSQGGRNTEAFF TRBD1 TRBJ1-1 TRBV7-6 .
TGTGCTGCGGGTAGACAAGAGACCCAGTACTTC CAAGRQETQYF . TRBJ2-5 TRBV30 .
TGTGCCAGCAGTTTGCGGACCGCCCGCGCAGATACGCAGTATTTT CASSLRTARADTQYF . TRBJ2-3 TRBV27 few
TGTGCCAGCAAGTTCGATAATTCACCCCTCCACTTT CASKFDNSPLHF . TRBJ1-6 TRBV6-1 .
TGTGCCAGCAGCAAGCCCCAAGGCGGCTACACCTTC CASSKPQGGYTF . TRBJ1-2 TRBV7-9 .
TGCGCCAGCAGCTTAAATCTAGCGGGAGGCTACGAGCAGTACTTC CASSLNLAGGYEQYF TRBD2 TRBJ2-7 TRBV5-1 .
TGCAGTGCTCACCCACTAGCGTACGAGCAGTACTTC CSAHPLAYEQYF TRBD2 TRBJ2-7 TRBV20-1 .
TGTGCCAGCAGTTACTCGGTGGGGTTTTCCTACGAGCAGTACTTC CASSYSVGFSYEQYF . TRBJ2-7 TRBV6-5 .